This T cell receptor beta chain was sequenced in a study of blood T cell repertoires in COVID-19. This clone was counted a single time. The authors' processing: How many nucleated cells were present was estimated from reference gene primer amplification. The data were produced by immunoSEQ multiplex PCR, yet TCRdb's version contains in-frame clones alone and is incomplete. D and trimming come from the DNA, and the V and J calls and clone size come from that table. This repertoire shows about 160,000 clones, approximately 92% found once; its top ten account for approximately 4.8%. This receptor was identified in a man aged 25 to 40 with COVID-19, enrolled during active disease. The specimen sequenced was peripheral blood.

Written as DNA, the CDR3 is TGTGCCAGCAGTTTGGGACAGGGTTACTCGTTACTATATGGCTACACCTTC. The encoded protein is CASSLGQGYSLLYGYTF. The chain joins TRBV27 to TRBJ1-2; 9 bases agree with TRBD1. V gave up 3 bases and J gave up 5 bases; unmatched junction bases: 13. The CDR3 loop spans 17 amino acids. Per the germline V gene, CDR1 is MNHEY and CDR2 is SMNVEV (reference sequence).